Sequencing of this TCR beta chain was carried out in a study of tumor and adjacent non-tumor tissue in lung cancer (dated by TCRdb to 2017 to 2018). About the study as a whole: Patients with adenocarcinoma (approximately 12), squamous cell carcinoma (2) and small cell lung cancer (1) were included in the cohort. Ages among the 15 or so patients ranged from about 30 to 85 years, there were about ten men and 5 women, and disease was at TNM stage I to III. A total of 95 million to 150 million productive TCRbeta reads were generated by sequencing, corresponding to an average of about 4.2 million reads per sample. TCRbeta CDR3 sequencing was performed on a few dozen paired specimens, with one tumor sample and one normal lung sample collected per patient. Bulk TCRbeta repertoires were compared between lung tumor tissue and matched distant non-tumor lung tissue obtained from 15 or so lung cancer patients. The paper as a whole reports these results and caveats: The cohort had only approximately 15 patients, and the authors noted that larger samples and more detailed clinical data are needed. Significantly higher TCR diversity (inverse Simpson) was observed in tumor tissue than in normal lung tissue (approximately 400 vs 170, P = 0.0075, Mann-Whitney U test). TCR diversity was significantly higher in younger patients, and higher tumor TCR diversity was associated with shorter overall and disease-free survival. Peripheral blood was not sequenced, so blood TCRbeta repertoires were not examined in the lung cancer patients of the study. The top 100 clones accounted for a significantly larger cumulative portion of the repertoire in normal lung than in tumor tissue. Neither the sequencing platform nor unique molecular identifiers are named or mentioned anywhere in the methods.

In regard to this clonotype: Its antigen remains undetermined. Per-nucleotide qualities are absent, and no much larger clonotype sits a single base away.

RNA was isolated from bulk, unsorted tissue, and RNA quality was assessed with a NanoDrop ND-1000 and an Agilent 2100. Donors were newly diagnosed lung cancer patients admitted for thoracic surgery in China between August and November 2014, without prior chemotherapy. Patients who had received previous radiotherapy or chemotherapy, or who had another concurrent cancer, were excluded from the study. Surgical tissue pieces of roughly 1-2.1 cm3 were preserved in RNAlater solution and stored at -80 °C until use. At the junction V is shortened by 3 bases and J by 8 bases, with 13 bases in between. Looking up the germline V gene (reference sequence) yields CDR1 LNHDA and CDR2 SQIVND. CDR3 length: 13 amino acids, cysteine to phenylalanine. Only the CDR3 part of the read is kept: 39 bases, read in frame from the first base. The library was generated by multiplex PCR. The sample was run on an Illumina HiSeq 2500. TCRbeta libraries were built by three rounds of nested PCR using primers (Table S4), following protocols modified from ARM-PCR. PCR products of 200-500 bp were gel-excised and purified with the QIAquick gel extraction kit before sequencing. Per the original workflow: Trimmomatic was used to clean the reads, FLASH merged the cleaned reads into complete CDR3 sequences, and MiTCR assigned the sequences to V(D)J germline segments. VDJtools was used to compute clonal diversity as the inverse Simpson's index. A read counted as productive if the sequence was in-frame and lacked a premature stop codon. The raw public reads went through TCRdb reprocessing: fastp at Q25, MiXCR clone calling, in-frame beta chains kept. Rows with a matching CDR3 protein are joined into one entry that keeps the most common DNA and genes. The V and J calls were not made by the authors but by TCRdb's processing. In all, the sample holds 91,000 or so distinct CDR3 sequences, and about 72% of those were seen once. The top ten hold about a sixth of the sample.

This sequence uses TRBV19 and TRBJ1-1; the D gene cannot be resolved reliably. The origin of this receptor is a man aged 60-69 years with non-small cell lung cancer. Sequences were obtained from lung tumor tissue. The CDR3 loop reads CASSISGAVEAFF. The nucleotide sequence reads as follows: TGTGCCAGTAGTATCTCAGGAGCAGTAGAAGCTTTCTTT.